One T cell receptor (beta chain) is described in this entry. This sample was included in a study of blood T cell repertoires in COVID-19. Study processing details: From reference gene primer amplification, estimates of nucleated cell counts were derived. Measured with immunoSEQ multiplex PCR; TCRdb has only the in-frame clones, and not every one. From that table come the V and J calls and clone size; the DNA was used to work out D and trimming. The data show about 180,000 clones, with roughly 83% seen just once and 7.5% to 10% held by the top ten. Cohort 3 recovery required two negative PCRs, clearance, or symptom resolution. Germline values: CDR1 SGHNT, CDR2 YENEEA. The length of the CDR3 is 14 residues. Trimming removed 1 base from V and 6 bases from J, with 11 bases in between.

This TCR derives from a woman aged 25 to 39 who had recovered from COVID-19. V and J are TRBV11-3 and TRBJ2-3; no firm D call. The sequenced sample consisted of PBMCs or T cells enriched from blood (not recorded which). The DNA for the CDR3 is TGTGCCAGCAGCTTAGCGCCGGGTACTGATACGCAGTATTTT. Its protein is CASSLAPGTDTQYF.